The 30 T cell receptor beta chains presented below share a single source sample, sequenced in a study of monozygotic twins with cystic fibrosis. Clones were read by immunoSEQ multiplex PCR, and TCRdb kept only the in-frame ones, dropping some. The sample contains 30,000 to 45,000 clones, nearly 85% of which appear only once. The sequenced material came from blood. The receptors derive from a girl aged 2 to 9 with cystic fibrosis.

The chain is built from TRBV7-3 and TRBJ2-3; 12 bases align to TRBD2. Trimming removed 4 bases from V and 6 bases from J; junction bases left unmatched: 5. The CDR3 covers 15 residues. The germline V gene has CDR1 SGHTA and CDR2 FQGTGA. The CDR3 sequence: CASSSTSGGPDTQYF. The CDR3 nucleotides read TGTGCCAGCAGCTCAACTAGCGGGGGGCCCGATACGCAGTATTTT.

The CDR3 loop is CASSPRQGYTEAFF. The CDR3 DNA is TGTGCCAGCAGCCCGCGACAGGGATACACTGAAGCTTTCTTT. This chain links TRBV13 with TRBJ1-1; TRBD1 matches at 7 bases. The CDR3 is 14 residues long. Germline CDR1 is PRHDT and CDR2 is FYEKMQ (reference sequence). V lost 5 bases, J lost 3 bases, and 6 bases stayed unmatched.

The chain's CDR3 is CARSPSRRGSGANVLTF. CDR3 in DNA: TGTGCCAGAAGCCCTTCGAGGAGGGGCTCTGGGGCCAACGTCCTGACTTTC. The V call is TRBV5-3, the J call TRBJ2-6, with a weak D call TRBD2 (6 bases). TRBV5-3 belongs to the ORF category, with a function that is uncertain. Trimming pared 4 bases from V and 0 bases from J, leaving 14 bases between. The CDR3 consists of 17 residues.

The chain carries TRBV5-4 and TRBJ2-3, with D possibly TRBD1 on 5 matching bases. CDR3 length: 16 amino acids. Trimming stripped 7 bases from V and 6 bases from J, with 24 bases between. From germline, CDR1 is SGHNT and CDR2 YYREEE (reference sequence). The CDR3 spells CASGPLPSGFRDTQYF. The CDR3 DNA is TGTGCCAGCGGCCCGCTCCCTTCAGGGTTCCGGGATACGCAGTATTTT. The full variable domain, with the rest looked up from reference TRBV5-4 and TRBJ2-3, is ETGVTQSPTHLIKTRGQQVTLRCSSQSGHNTVSWYQQALGQGPQFIFQYYREEENGRGNFPPRFSGLQFPNYSSELNVNALELDDSALYLCASGPLPSGFRDTQYFGPGTRLTVL.

This chain joins TRBV5-4 and TRBJ1-1, with D maybe TRBD1 (6 bases). The CDR3 covers 13 residues. The V and J ends lost 7 bases and 0 bases respectively, with 10 bases between them. CDR1 is SGHNT, CDR2 YYREEE, per germline (reference sequence). The CDR3, as DNA: TGTGCCAGCTGGGGGGCCGTGAACACTGAAGCTTTCTTT. It specifies CASWGAVNTEAFF.

This clone appeared a few times. The V call is TRBV27, the J call TRBJ1-1; D remains unclear. Germline V gives CDR1 MNHEY, CDR2 SMNVEV (reference sequence). The CDR3 extends over 15 amino acids. Trimming took 1 base from V and 3 from J, leaving 12 bases between them. The CDR3 protein is CASSLWRPGDTEAFF. The CDR3 nucleotides read TGTGCCAGCAGTTTATGGCGCCCAGGAGACACTGAAGCTTTCTTT.

The DNA of the CDR3 is TGTGCCTGGAGTAGAGGGGAGAGCTACGAGCAGTACTTC. It encodes CAWSRGESYEQYF. V is TRBV30 and J is TRBJ2-7; D possibly matches TRBD1 or TRBD2 (5 bases each). Germline V gene lookup returns CDR1 GTSNPN and CDR2 SVGIG (reference sequence). The V end lost 2 bases, the J end lost 3 bases, and 11 bases lay between the germline ends. The CDR3 has 13 residues.

The J gene is TRBJ1-2, the V gene TRBV29-1; TRBD1 might be the D (6 bases). Trimming left V 3 bases short and J 8 bases short, with 10 bases between. CDR3 length: 11 amino acids. Germline V lookup: CDR1 SQVTM, CDR2 ANQGSEA. For the CDR3, the DNA is TGCAGCGTTGAGGGGGGCTCCGGCTACACCTTC. Translated, it gives CSVEGGSGYTF.

J is TRBJ1-2 and V is TRBV18; D gene uncertain. Trimming took off 3 bases at V and 3 bases at J, with 8 bases between the two ends. Germline assignment: CDR1 KGHSH and CDR2 LQKENI. The CDR3 runs 13 residues. The CDR3 DNA reads TGTGCCAGCTCACCTAGCGCAGACTATGGCTACACCTTC. Translation gives CASSPSADYGYTF.

This clone appeared a few times. The chain couples TRBV6-1 to TRBJ1-4, with 9 bases aligning to TRBD1. Looked up from germline, CDR1 is MNHNS and CDR2 is SASEGT. The CDR3 is 16 residues long. J lost 13 bases, V lost 4 bases, and 16 bases had no gene match. The CDR3, as DNA: TGTGCCAGCAGTGTTACCGGGACAGGGCTCTTGTGGAGACTGTTTTTT. It specifies CASSVTGTGLLWRLFF.

The chain couples TRBV13 to TRBJ2-1; weak D call: TRBD2 (6 bases). Germline V lookup: CDR1 PRHDT, CDR2 FYEKMQ (reference sequence). V dropped 5 bases and J dropped 0 bases, with 14 bases sitting between them. The CDR3 consists of 16 residues. This chain's CDR3 is CASSKAVGGSYNEQFF. CDR3 DNA: TGTGCCAGCAGCAAAGCGGTGGGAGGCTCCTACAATGAGCAGTTCTTC. Variable domain in full (rest from reference TRBV13 and TRBJ2-1): AAGVIQSPRHLIKEKRETATLKCYPIPRHDTVYWYQQGPGQDPQFLISFYEKMQSDKGSIPDRFSAQQFSDYHSELNMSSLELGDSALYFCASSKAVGGSYNEQFFGPGTRLTVL.

In DNA form, the CDR3 reads TGTGCCAGCAGACGGGACGTTCCTTACTACGAGCAGTACTTC. Protein: CASRRDVPYYEQYF. This chain uses TRBV5-6 with TRBJ2-7; possibly TRBD1 or TRBD2 for D (5 bases each). CDR3 size: 14 residues. Trimming pared 5 bases from V and 3 bases from J, leaving 15 bases between. CDR1 and CDR2 from the germline V gene are SGHDT and YYEEEE.

The CDR3: CTSSQERGAKNIQYF. The CDR3 DNA sequence: TGCACCAGCAGCCAAGAGCGGGGGGCCAAAAACATTCAGTACTTC. This rearrangement joins TRBV1 to TRBJ2-4; TRBD2, the D gene given by the table, was not confirmed from the DNA. TRBV1 is a pseudogene. The CDR3 runs to 15 residues.

The chain is built from TRBV4-3 and TRBJ2-3; 13 bases match TRBD2. V lost 0 bases to trimming and J lost 1 base; unmatched junction nucleotides: 7. The CDR3 spans 19 residues. The germline V gene has CDR1 LGHNA and CDR2 YSLEER. The CDR3 sequence is CASSQDPPGTSGGTDTQYF. CDR3 coding DNA: TGCGCCAGCAGCCAAGATCCCCCGGGGACTAGCGGGGGCACAGATACGCAGTATTTT.

The chain uses TRBV4-3 and TRBJ2-1; 7 nucleotides line up with TRBD2. V dropped 3 bases and J dropped 12; count of bases not matched to a gene: 5. The CDR3 spans 12 residues. In germline, CDR1 is LGHNA, CDR2 YSLEER. CDR3 sequence: CASSQGGTRQFF. CDR3 coding DNA: TGCGCCAGCAGCCAGGGGGGGACCCGGCAGTTCTTC.

J is TRBJ2-3 and V is TRBV5-1, with TRBD1 matching over 9 bases. The V gene end was trimmed by 4 bases and the J gene end by 9 bases; junction bases not matched to a gene: 3. The germline gives CDR1 SGHRS, CDR2 YFSETQ. This CDR3 comprises 12 residues. The DNA of the CDR3 is TGCGCCAGCAGCCTCGGACAGGGGACGCAGTATTTT. Its translation: CASSLGQGTQYF.

The chain joins TRBV14 to TRBJ2-5; TRBD2 matches 8 bases. J was trimmed by 1 base and V by 1 base; bases with no gene match: 2. The CDR3 contains 15 residues. The germline CDR1 and CDR2 sequences are SGHDN and FVKESK. CDR3 loop: CASSQAAGGQETQYF. The DNA for the CDR3 is TGTGCCAGCAGCCAAGCTGCGGGGGGCCAAGAGACCCAGTACTTC.

This clone showed up just a few times. The chain uses TRBV2 and TRBJ1-2; TRBD1 aligns across 8 bases. This CDR3 spans 13 amino acids. J was trimmed by 7 bases and V by 4 bases; bases with no gene match: 5. Germline assignment: CDR1 SNHLY and CDR2 FYNNEI. CDR3 sequence reads: CASSAGGPGGYTF. The CDR3 DNA is TGTGCCAGCAGTGCAGGGGGCCCGGGTGGCTACACCTTC.

This sequence joins TRBV4-2 and TRBJ2-7; a possible D gene is TRBD2 (5 bases). Germline V gene lookup returns CDR1 LGHNA and CDR2 YNFKEQ. The CDR3 runs 14 residues. V was pared by 0 bases and J by 0 bases, with 6 bases between. The CDR3 is CASSQELVSYEQYF. The CDR3 bases are TGTGCCAGCAGCCAAGAACTAGTCTCCTACGAGCAGTACTTC.

About this clone itself: One end of the junction is discordant with germline, which a read error may explain. V is TRBV19 and J is TRBJ1-6, with D unresolved. Germline V gene data show CDR1 as LNHDA and CDR2 as SQIVND (reference sequence). This CDR3 spans 13 amino acids. CDR3 nucleotide sequence: TGTGCCAGTAGTGTAGAGGGTCTTTCACCCCTCCACTTT. This codes for CASSVEGLSPLHF. The whole variable domain, remainder taken from reference TRBV19 and TRBJ1-6, is DGGITQSPKYLFRKEGQNVTLSCEQNLNHDAMYWYRQDPGQGLRLIYYSQIVNDFQKGDIAEGYSVSREKKESFPLTVTSAQKNPTAFYLCASSVEGLSPLHFGNGTRLTVT.

A few counts support this clone. The chain carries TRBV2 and TRBJ1-6, with D perhaps matching TRBD1 (5 bases). The CDR3 length is 15 residues. Germline V lookup: CDR1 SNHLY, CDR2 FYNNEI. V lost 6 bases, J lost 10 bases, and 19 bases lay in between. CDR3 amino acids: CASRQNGGVSSPLHF. The CDR3, as DNA: TGTGCCAGCAGACAAAACGGAGGGGTCAGCTCACCCCTCCACTTT.

The chain recombines TRBV30 with TRBJ2-3; 11 nucleotides match TRBD1. The junction had 16 bases not matched to a gene; V was cut back by 0 bases and J by 11 bases. The CDR3 is made up of 17 amino acids. Germline loops: CDR1 GTSNPN, CDR2 SVGIG (reference sequence). The DNA of the CDR3 is TGTGCCTGGAGTGTAGCGGGGACAGGGGGAGGGCAGATAAAGCAGTATTTT. This encodes CAWSVAGTGGGQIKQYF.

This clone was detected once. The chain employs TRBV7-7 and TRBJ2-3; TRBD2 matches 8 bases. CDR1 and CDR2 (germline): SSHAT, FNYEAQ (reference sequence). Trimming at V came to 2 bases and at J to 1 base, leaving 2 bases not matched to a gene. The CDR3 is 15 residues long. In DNA, the CDR3 is TGTGCCAGCAGCTTAACTAGCGGCCGCACAGATACGCAGTATTTT. Protein sequence: CASSLTSGRTDTQYF. The whole variable domain, remainder taken from reference TRBV7-7 and TRBJ2-3, is GAGVSQSPRYKVTKRGQDVTLRCDPISSHATLYWYQQALGQGPEFLTYFNYEAQPDKSGLPSDRFSAERPEGSISTLTIQRTEQRDSAMYRCASSLTSGRTDTQYFGPGTRLTVL.

V is TRBV5-1 and J is TRBJ1-1, with a weak D call TRBD1 (5 bases). Per the germline V gene, CDR1 is SGHRS and CDR2 is YFSETQ. Deletions cut 4 bases from V and 1 base from J, with 8 bases between. CDR3 size: 13 residues. CDR3 region: CASSPRGNTEAFF. As DNA, the CDR3 is TGCGCCAGCAGCCCGAGGGGGAACACTGAAGCTTTCTTT.

The chain has TRBV27 and TRBJ1-5, with D unresolved. Trimming stripped 2 bases from V and 3 bases from J, with 8 bases between. The CDR3 length is 14 residues. CDR1 MNHEY and CDR2 SMNVEV come from the germline V gene (reference sequence). The CDR3 reads CASSLRGLNQPQHF. The CDR3 DNA is TGTGCCAGCAGTTTACGTGGACTCAATCAGCCCCAGCATTTT.

The rearrangement links TRBV19 to TRBJ2-4; tentative D call: TRBD2 (6 bases). V lost 5 bases to trimming and J lost 1 base, with 12 bases between them. The germline gives CDR1 LNHDA, CDR2 SQIVND (reference sequence). The length of the CDR3 is 15 residues. The DNA for the CDR3 is TGTGCCAGTAGTCCAAGCGGGTCGGCCAAAAACATTCAGTACTTC. This translates into CASSPSGSAKNIQYF.

The chain recombines TRBV6-6 with TRBJ2-5, with D hard to call. The CDR3 contains 13 residues. The germline V gene encodes CDR1 MNHNY and CDR2 SVGAGI (reference sequence). The V and J ends lost 6 bases and 5 bases respectively, with 13 bases between them. The CDR3 sequence is CASSLRGPETQYF. CDR3 bases: TGTGCCAGCAGCCTCCGTGGTCCCGAGACCCAGTACTTC.

This chain links TRBV13 with TRBJ1-6; D call uncertain. Trimming took off 5 bases at V and 0 bases at J, with 17 bases between the two ends. This CDR3 spans 18 amino acids. Germline values: CDR1 PRHDT, CDR2 FYEKMQ (reference sequence). CDR3 in amino acids: CASSKMRSSSSYNSPLHF. The DNA of the CDR3 is TGTGCCAGCAGCAAAATGCGCAGCTCGAGCTCCTATAATTCACCCCTCCACTTT.

This rearrangement joins TRBV4-1 to TRBJ2-2; weak D call: TRBD2 (6 bases). Deletions cut 4 bases from V and 0 bases from J, with 9 bases between. The CDR3 totals 15 residues. Per the germline V gene, CDR1 is MGHRA and CDR2 is YSYEKL. The CDR3 region has the DNA TGCGCCAGCAGCCCACGGGGGACGAACACCGGGGAGCTGTTTTTT. It is translated as CASSPRGTNTGELFF.

In nucleotides, the CDR3 is TGTGCCAGCAGCAACGGCTACGAGCAGTACTTC. Its protein is CASSNGYEQYF. V gene TRBV9 combines with J gene TRBJ2-7; no firm D call. V was trimmed by 4 bases and J by 3 bases, leaving 5 bases between them. This CDR3 region has 11 residues. Germline V CDR1 and CDR2: SGDLS, YYNGEE.